These T cell receptor beta chains were read from a single sample in a study of regulatory T cells in long-lasting Graves disease. One entry per CDR3 protein results from TCRdb running MiXCR on the multiplex PCR reads. This table has hundreds of thousands of distinct CDR3 sequences, around a fifth appearing once. Here the sequenced sample was peripheral blood mononuclear cells (PBMCs), taken when the disease was refractory, from a patient treated with antithyroid drugs. The receptors stem from a female donor with Graves disease. CDR3s include the opening cysteine and the closing phenylalanine or tryptophan. The D gene is left open where the match is weak. A row's size may be missing; if present it is once, few, many or a size class.

14	TRBV7-2	NA	TRBJ2-5	many	CASSLGQMQETQYF	TGTGCCAGCAGCTTAGGGCAGATGCAAGAGACCCAGTACTTC
16	TRBV11-3	TRBD1	TRBJ1-1	few	CASSQGQGKLETEAFF	TGTGCCAGCAGTCAAGGACAGGGGAAGTTGGAGACTGAAGCTTTCTTT
13	TRBV18	NA	TRBJ2-5	few	CASSAGYQETQYF	TGTGCCAGCTCAGCGGGGTACCAAGAGACCCAGTACTTC
11	TRBV2	NA	TRBJ2-5	many	CASSERQGTDF	TGTGCCAGCAGTGAAAGGCAGGGGACTGACTTC
14	TRBV11-1	TRBD1	TRBJ1-1	many	CASSPLGQGTEAFF	TGTGCCAGCTCACCCCTCGGACAGGGCACTGAAGCTTTCTTT
12	TRBV29-1	NA	TRBJ1-1	many	CSATPLNTEAFF	TGCAGCGCCACCCCACTGAACACTGAAGCTTTCTTT
14	TRBV6-1	TRBD1	TRBJ2-7	many	CASRVRDREYEQYF	TGTGCCAGCAGGGTCCGGGACAGGGAATACGAGCAGTACTTC
15	TRBV7-9	NA	TRBJ2-5	NA	CASSPDHRGAETQYF	TGTGCCAGCAGCCCGGACCATCGGGGCGCGGAGACCCAGTACTTC
12	TRBV2	NA	TRBJ2-7	many	CASSEAPYEQYF	TGTGCCAGCAGTGAAGCCCCCTACGAGCAGTACTTC
15	TRBV28	NA	TRBJ1-1	many	CASSLLSSGGTEAFF	TGTGCCAGCAGTTTGCTGTCCTCGGGAGGCACTGAAGCTTTCTTT
13	TRBV7-2	NA	TRBJ1-2	many	CASSARTGNGYTF	TGTGCCAGCAGCGCGCGTACAGGGAATGGCTACACCTTC